The 11 T cell receptor beta chains listed next were all sequenced from one sample in a study of T cell responses to AZD1222 COVID-19 vaccine. Repertoires were generated with immunoSEQ multiplex PCR, while TCRdb's copy carries only in-frame clones and drops some. The table includes 150,000 to 200,000 clones, roughly 93% detected once. The sample was peripheral blood, taken on day 0 of AZD1222 vaccination. These receptors all stem from an adult in good health.

The J gene is TRBJ1-2, the V gene TRBV12-3 or TRBV12-4; D gene ambiguous. This CDR3 region has 13 residues. V was cut by 7 bases and J by 2 bases, with 11 bases left in between. CDR3 sequence (DNA): TGTGCCAGCACCAAGACGGAGAACTATGGCTACACCTTC. Its translation is CASTKTENYGYTF.

The gene calls are TRBV9 and TRBJ2-5; 7 nucleotides match TRBD1. The germline gives CDR1 SGDLS, CDR2 YYNGEE. CDR3 size: 16 residues. Trimming at V came to 0 bases and at J to 5 bases, leaving 10 bases not matched to a gene. CDR3 sequence: CASSVAQGERWETQYF. CDR3 DNA sequence: TGTGCCAGCAGCGTAGCTCAGGGGGAGCGGTGGGAGACCCAGTACTTC.

This clone was recorded only once. This chain links TRBV7-2 with TRBJ2-1; 11 bases agree with TRBD2. Germline CDR1 SGHTA, CDR2 FQGNSA. The trim removed 1 base at V and 4 bases at J, leaving 3 bases unmatched. The CDR3 consists of 16 residues. Here the CDR3 DNA reads TGTGCCAGCAGCTTAGACGGGACTAGCGGTTACAATGAGCAGTTCTTC. It codes for CASSLDGTSGYNEQFF.

This chain connects TRBV2 to TRBJ2-7; the D is unclear. V was pared by 4 bases and J by 3 bases, with 7 bases between. The V gene's germline CDR1 is SNHLY and CDR2 FYNNEI. The CDR3 has 12 residues. This CDR3 reads CASSVADYEQYF. The CDR3 DNA reads as TGTGCCAGCAGTGTCGCGGACTACGAGCAGTACTTC. The full variable domain, rest sourced from reference TRBV2 and TRBJ2-7, is EPEVTQTPSHQVTQMGQEVILRCVPISNHLYFYWYRQILGQKVEFLVSFYNNEISEKSEIFDDQFSVERPDGSNFTLKIRSTKLEDSAMYFCASSVADYEQYFGPGTRLTVT.

V is TRBV28 and J is TRBJ1-2; the D gene is possibly TRBD1 (6 bases). The germline V gene encodes CDR1 MDHEN and CDR2 SYDVKM. Trimming took off 3 bases at V and 8 bases at J, with 13 bases between the two ends. The CDR3 has 13 amino acids. CDR3 nucleotide sequence: TGTGCCAGCAGTTTCAGGGGCCAGGCCGGCTACACCTTC. This encodes CASSFRGQAGYTF.

The chain couples TRBV5-8 to TRBJ2-3, with TRBD1 matching 7 bases. With 5 bases clipped from V and 7 bases from J, the junction kept 4 bases outside the gene matches. The CDR3 has 12 amino acids. Germline CDR1 is SGHTS and CDR2 is YDEGEE. The CDR3 here is CASRRQGYTQYF. The CDR3 nucleotides are TGTGCCAGCAGGCGACAGGGATATACGCAGTATTTT.

This clone was observed a single time. CDR3 sequence reads: CASSQDSYTEAFF. CDR3 in DNA: TGTGCCAGCAGCCAGGACAGTTACACTGAAGCTTTCTTT. The rearrangement joins TRBV14 to TRBJ1-1; the D gene is possibly TRBD1 (6 bases). The V and J ends lost 3 bases and 3 bases respectively, with 8 bases between them. Germline loops: CDR1 SGHDN, CDR2 FVKESK. The CDR3 sequence is 13 residues long.

The chain recombines TRBV4-2 with TRBJ2-1; weak D call: TRBD1 (5 bases). Trimming stripped 0 bases from V and 4 bases from J, with 10 bases between. Germline assignment: CDR1 LGHNA and CDR2 YNFKEQ. This CDR3 comprises 15 residues. The CDR3 DNA is TGTGCCAGCAGCCAAGATATGGCAGGGTACAATGAGCAGTTCTTC. This encodes CASSQDMAGYNEQFF.

The rearrangement links TRBV7-2 to TRBJ2-1, with TRBD2 matching 8 bases. The CDR3 extends over 15 amino acids. V trimming: 2 bases; J trimming: 7 bases; junction bases outside the gene matches: 7. CDR1 SGHTA and CDR2 FQGNSA come from the germline V gene. CDR3 residues: CASSLSAGGGNEQFF. The CDR3, as DNA: TGTGCCAGCAGCTTATCCGCGGGAGGAGGGAATGAGCAGTTCTTC.

V gene TRBV24-1 combines with J gene TRBJ2-1; 9 nucleotides agree with TRBD1. Germline V gene sequence: CDR1 KGHDR, CDR2 SFDVKD. The CDR3 consists of 16 residues. Unmatched junction bases numbered 8, after V lost 3 bases and J lost 6 bases. For the CDR3, the DNA is TGTGCCACCAGTGATCCCGGGACAGGGCGCAGCAATGAGCAGTTCTTC. It encodes CATSDPGTGRSNEQFF.

J is TRBJ1-6 and V is TRBV28; no definite D call. Deletions cut 8 bases from V and 6 bases from J, with 5 bases between. CDR1 is MDHEN, CDR2 SYDVKM, per germline. The CDR3 length is 11 residues. DNA for the CDR3: TGTGCCAGCGGCTCTAATTCACCCCTCCACTTT. Its translation: CASGSNSPLHF.